This T cell receptor (beta chain) came from a study of vaccination and CD4 T cells after COVID-19. Treatment noted: roughly 10-day PBMC culture with coronavirus spike peptide pools or control peptides (ViraFEST assay). Cultured CD4+ T cell DNA was sequenced using the Oncomine TCR Beta short-read assay. TCRdb re-analysed the PCR reads in MiXCR, keeping a single row per CDR3 protein. The data show about 23,000 distinct CDR3 sequences, about 67% seen once. CDR1 and CDR2 (germline): KGHDR, SFDVKD. The CDR3 totals 14 residues. Between the trimmed V and J ends, which lost 6 bases and 4 bases, there was a span of 14 bases. This clonotype showed up just a few times. Its target is not known.

The clonotype originates from a human donor who received a COVID-19 vaccine. V gene TRBV24-1 combines with J gene TRBJ2-5; a possible D gene is TRBD2 (7 bases). The sample consisted of CD4+ T cells from blood, cultured in vitro, taken after SARS-CoV-2 vaccination. In nucleotides, the CDR3 is TGTGCCACCAGTCCTAGGGGGGGAGGAGAGACCCAGTACTTC. Translating gives CATSPRGGGETQYF.